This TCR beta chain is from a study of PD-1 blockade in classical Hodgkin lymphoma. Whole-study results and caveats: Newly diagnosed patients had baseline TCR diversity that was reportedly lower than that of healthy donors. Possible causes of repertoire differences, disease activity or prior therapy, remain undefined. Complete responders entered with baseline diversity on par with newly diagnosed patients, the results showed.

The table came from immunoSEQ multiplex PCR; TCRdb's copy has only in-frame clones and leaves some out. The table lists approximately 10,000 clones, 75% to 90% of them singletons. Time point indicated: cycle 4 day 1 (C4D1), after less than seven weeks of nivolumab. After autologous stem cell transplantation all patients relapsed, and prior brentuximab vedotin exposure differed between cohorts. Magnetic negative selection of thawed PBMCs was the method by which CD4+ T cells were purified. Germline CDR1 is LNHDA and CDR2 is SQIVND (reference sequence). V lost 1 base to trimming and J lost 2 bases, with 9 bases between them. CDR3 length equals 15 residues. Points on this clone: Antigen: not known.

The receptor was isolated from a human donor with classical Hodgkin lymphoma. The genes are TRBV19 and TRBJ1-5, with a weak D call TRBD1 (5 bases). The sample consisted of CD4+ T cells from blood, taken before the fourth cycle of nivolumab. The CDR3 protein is CASSIGGGGNQPQHF. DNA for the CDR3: TGTGCCAGTAGTATAGGGGGAGGGGGCAATCAGCCCCAGCATTTT.